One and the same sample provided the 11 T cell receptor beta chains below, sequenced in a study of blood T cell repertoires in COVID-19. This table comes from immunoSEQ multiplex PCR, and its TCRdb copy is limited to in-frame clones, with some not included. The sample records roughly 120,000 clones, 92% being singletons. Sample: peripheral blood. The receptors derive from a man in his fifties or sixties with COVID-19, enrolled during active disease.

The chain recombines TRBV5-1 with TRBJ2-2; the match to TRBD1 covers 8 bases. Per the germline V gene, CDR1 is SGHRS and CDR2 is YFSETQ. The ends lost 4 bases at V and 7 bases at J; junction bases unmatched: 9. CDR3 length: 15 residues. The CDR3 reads CASSKGQGPVGELFF. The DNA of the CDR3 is TGCGCCAGCAGCAAAGGACAGGGCCCCGTCGGGGAGCTGTTTTTT.

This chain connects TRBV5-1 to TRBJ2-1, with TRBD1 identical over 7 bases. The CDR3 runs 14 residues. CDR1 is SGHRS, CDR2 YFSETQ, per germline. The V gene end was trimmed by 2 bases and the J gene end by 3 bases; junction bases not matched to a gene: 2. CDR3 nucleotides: TGCGCCAGCAGCTTCGGGACAGACTACAATGAGCAGTTCTTC. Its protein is CASSFGTDYNEQFF.

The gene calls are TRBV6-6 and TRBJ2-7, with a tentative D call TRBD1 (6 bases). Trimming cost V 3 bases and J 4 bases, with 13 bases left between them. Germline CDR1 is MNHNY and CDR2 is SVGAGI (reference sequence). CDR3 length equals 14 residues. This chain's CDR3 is CASSYGSQGYEQYV. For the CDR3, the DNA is TGTGCCAGCAGTTATGGCAGTCAGGGGTACGAGCAGTACGTC.

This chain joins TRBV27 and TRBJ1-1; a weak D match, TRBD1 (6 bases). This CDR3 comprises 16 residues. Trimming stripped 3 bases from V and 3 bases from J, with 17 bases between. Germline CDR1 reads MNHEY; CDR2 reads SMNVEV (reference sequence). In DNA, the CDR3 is TGTGCCAGCAGTTTGTCCGGGGGGCATCGGTACACTGAAGCTTTCTTT. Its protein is CASSLSGGHRYTEAFF.

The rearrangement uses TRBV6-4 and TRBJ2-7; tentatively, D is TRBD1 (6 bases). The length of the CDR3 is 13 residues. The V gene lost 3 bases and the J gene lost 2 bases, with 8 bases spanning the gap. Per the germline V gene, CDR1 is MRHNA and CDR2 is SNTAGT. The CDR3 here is CASSDEGAYEQYF. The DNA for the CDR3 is TGTGCCAGCAGTGATGAGGGGGCCTACGAGCAGTACTTC.

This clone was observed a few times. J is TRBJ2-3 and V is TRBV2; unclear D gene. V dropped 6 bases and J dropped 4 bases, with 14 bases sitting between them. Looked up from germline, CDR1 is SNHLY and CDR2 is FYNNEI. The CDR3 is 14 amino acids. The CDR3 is CASSDPSRADTQYF. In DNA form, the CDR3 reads TGTGCCAGCAGCGATCCAAGTCGCGCAGATACGCAGTATTTT.

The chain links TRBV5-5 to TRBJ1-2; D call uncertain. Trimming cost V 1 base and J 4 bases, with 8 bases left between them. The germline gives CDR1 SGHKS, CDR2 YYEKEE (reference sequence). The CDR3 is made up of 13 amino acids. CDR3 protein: CASSLTVSYGYTF. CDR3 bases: TGTGCCAGCAGCTTGACCGTGAGCTATGGCTACACCTTC. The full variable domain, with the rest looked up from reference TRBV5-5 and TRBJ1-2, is DAGVTQSPTHLIKTRGQQVTLRCSPISGHKSVSWYQQVLGQGPQFIFQYYEKEERGRGNFPDRFSARQFPNYSSELNVNALLLGDSALYLCASSLTVSYGYTFGSGTRLTVV.

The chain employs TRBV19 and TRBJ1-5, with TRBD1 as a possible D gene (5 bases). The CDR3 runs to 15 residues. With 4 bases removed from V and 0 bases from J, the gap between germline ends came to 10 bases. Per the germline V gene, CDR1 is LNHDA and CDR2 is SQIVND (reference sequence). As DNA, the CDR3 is TGTGCCAGTAGTACCCAGGGTCATAGCAATCAGCCCCAGCATTTT. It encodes CASSTQGHSNQPQHF.

The CDR3 nucleotides read TGTGCCAGCAGCCCGGACAGAACGAACACCGGGGAGCTGTTTTTT. This sequence encodes CASSPDRTNTGELFF. This rearrangement joins TRBV6-2 or TRBV6-3 to TRBJ2-2, with D maybe TRBD1 (6 bases). The V gene's germline CDR1 is MNHEY and CDR2 SVGEGT. The CDR3 extends over 15 amino acids. V was shortened by 6 bases and J by 0 bases, with 11 bases between the two germline ends.

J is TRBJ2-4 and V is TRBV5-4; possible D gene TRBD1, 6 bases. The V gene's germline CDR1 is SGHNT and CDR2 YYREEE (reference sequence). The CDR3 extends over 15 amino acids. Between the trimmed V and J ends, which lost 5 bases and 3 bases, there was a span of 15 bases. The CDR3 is CASSLGDTVKNIQYF. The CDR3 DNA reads TGTGCCAGCAGTTTAGGGGACACGGTCAAAAACATTCAGTACTTC.

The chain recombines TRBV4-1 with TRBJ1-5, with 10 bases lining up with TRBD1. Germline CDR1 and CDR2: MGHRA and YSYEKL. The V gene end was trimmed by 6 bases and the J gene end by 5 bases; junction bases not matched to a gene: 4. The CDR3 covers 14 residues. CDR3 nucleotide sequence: TGCGCCAGCAGACCGGACAGGGGGGATCAGCCCCAGCATTTT. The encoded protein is CASRPDRGDQPQHF.